This entry is about one T cell receptor beta chain. Its antigen remains unidentified. The entry originates in a study of shared clonotypes between healthy human individuals. V was clipped by 0 bases and J by 8 bases, with 7 bases between them. CDR3 length equals 11 residues. The germline gives CDR1 GTSNPN, CDR2 SVGIG (reference sequence). Broader study findings: Naive CD4 clonotype sharing across a few donors was approximately 5%.

Profiled with immunoSEQ multiplex PCR; TCRdb holds only in-frame clones, not every one. In the table there are about 2 million clones, about 95% of which are singletons. The specimen was naive CD4+ T cells sorted from blood. Described subset: CD45RA+ positively selected. The chain combines TRBV30 with TRBJ1-2; D remains unclear. The sequence was collected from a man between 18 and 35 years old in good health. CDR3 bases: TGTGCCTGGAGTGTACGGACGGGCTACACCTTC. Translating it yields CAWSVRTGYTF.